The 22 T cell receptor beta chains in this list originate from one sample, sequenced in a study of blood T cell repertoires in COVID-19. Using immunoSEQ multiplex PCR, the repertoire was profiled, and TCRdb retains in-frame clones only, with some absent. The sample lists 250,000 to 350,000 clones, 70% to 90% occurring once. The sequenced sample consisted of peripheral blood. These receptors came from a woman aged 45-59 years who had recovered from COVID-19.

The chain has TRBV27 and TRBJ1-6; perhaps TRBD1 as D (6 bases). Germline values: CDR1 MNHEY, CDR2 SMNVEV (reference sequence). The V and J ends lost 10 bases and 4 bases respectively, with 17 bases between them. The CDR3 extends over 15 amino acids. The CDR3 DNA follows: TGTGCCACCAACCCCGCAGGGGCATATAATTCACCCCTCCACTTT. This encodes CATNPAGAYNSPLHF.

This chain joins TRBV21-1 and TRBJ2-6; the table gives TRBD1 as D, unverified against the DNA. TRBV21-1 is recorded as a pseudogene. The CDR3 length is 15 residues. The CDR3 sequence is CASSKAVTGANVLTF. DNA of the CDR3: TGTGCCAGCAGCAAAGCGGTGACAGGGGCCAACGTCCTGACTTTC.

The chain carries TRBV6-5 and TRBJ1-5, with D hard to call. The CDR3 length is 14 residues. CDR1 MNHEY and CDR2 SVGAGI come from the germline V gene. The V and J ends lost 7 bases and 1 base respectively, with 11 bases between them. CDR3 sequence (DNA): TGTGCCAGCAAAGGAGGGTTCAGCAATCAGCCCCAGCATTTT. Amino acids: CASKGGFSNQPQHF.

This clone was seen a handful of times. This chain connects TRBV28 to TRBJ1-6, with TRBD1 identical over 7 bases. Germline V lookup: CDR1 MDHEN, CDR2 SYDVKM. This CDR3 is 16 amino acids long. The junction had 11 bases not matched to a gene; V was cut back by 4 bases and J by 8 bases. CDR3 protein: CASSYRGLRGYSPLHF. CDR3 nucleotide sequence: TGTGCCAGCAGTTACAGGGGTCTTAGGGGCTATTCACCCCTCCACTTT.

The chain recombines TRBV30 with TRBJ2-1; no firm D call. V lost 2 bases and J 4 bases, leaving 9 bases between the germline ends. Germline V gene data show CDR1 as GTSNPN and CDR2 as SVGIG (reference sequence). This CDR3 has 13 amino acids. As DNA, the CDR3 is TGTGCCTGGAGTCTAGGAAATTACAATGAGCAGTTCTTC. Protein product: CAWSLGNYNEQFF.

The rearrangement uses TRBV18 and TRBJ2-3; weak D call: TRBD1 (5 bases). There are 16 residues in the CDR3. Germline V gene data show CDR1 as KGHSH and CDR2 as LQKENI. V was shortened by 1 base and J by 0 bases, with 11 bases between the two germline ends. This CDR3 reads CASSPRQGPSTDTQYF. CDR3 bases: TGTGCCAGCTCACCACGTCAGGGCCCTAGCACAGATACGCAGTATTTT.

This chain links TRBV4-3 with TRBJ2-6; D is possibly TRBD1 (5 bases). The CDR3 is 17 amino acids. V was clipped by 5 bases and J by 0 bases, with 14 bases between them. Germline CDR1 reads LGHNA; CDR2 reads YSLEER. CDR3 DNA: TGCGCCAGCAGCAGCTCGTTTGGGGCCTCTGGGGCCAACGTCCTGACTTTC. This encodes CASSSSFGASGANVLTF.

The V gene is TRBV28, the J gene TRBJ1-2; TRBD1 matches 7 bases. The CDR3 sequence is 13 residues long. J was trimmed by 3 bases and V by 6 bases; bases with no gene match: 4. CDR1 MDHEN and CDR2 SYDVKM come from the germline V gene. For the CDR3, the DNA is TGTGCCAGCAGAAGGACAGGCTACTATGGCTACACCTTC. This sequence encodes CASRRTGYYGYTF.

The chain carries TRBV30 and TRBJ2-2; TRBD2 agrees at 7 bases. The germline V gene has CDR1 GTSNPN and CDR2 SVGIG (reference sequence). The V segment lost 5 bases and the J segment 6 bases; nucleotides outside the gene matches: 9. CDR3 length equals 14 residues. The CDR3: CAWSVGGTAGELFF. The DNA for the CDR3 is TGTGCCTGGTCTGTGGGGGGGACGGCCGGGGAGCTGTTTTTT.

The chain joins TRBV20-1 to TRBJ2-3; 9 bases fit TRBD1. Germline V CDR1 and CDR2: DFQATT, SNEGSKA (reference sequence). The length of the CDR3 is 16 residues. With 3 bases clipped from V and 0 bases from J, the junction kept 7 bases outside the gene matches. CDR3 DNA: TGCAGTGCTAGTGGTACAGGGGGCGTTAGCACAGATACGCAGTATTTT. It codes for CSASGTGGVSTDTQYF.

The J gene is TRBJ1-5, the V gene TRBV7-2, with TRBD1 matching 12 bases. J gave up 7 bases and V 1 base, and 5 bases lay outside the gene matches. Germline V gives CDR1 SGHTA, CDR2 FQGNSA. CDR3 size: 16 residues. The chain's CDR3 is CASSLGGTGGGQPQHF. The CDR3, as DNA: TGTGCCAGCAGCTTAGGTGGGACAGGGGGCGGACAGCCCCAGCATTTT.

The V and J genes are TRBV30 and TRBJ2-7, with D possibly matching TRBD2 (5 bases). The CDR3 has 14 residues. V gave up 1 base and J gave up 6 bases, with 16 bases separating them. Looked up from germline, CDR1 is GTSNPN and CDR2 is SVGIG (reference sequence). DNA of the CDR3: TGTGCCTGGAGTGAGAGAGGGATTAGCAGCGAGCAGTACTTC. Translating it yields CAWSERGISSEQYF.

The chain uses TRBV28 and TRBJ2-3; 10 nucleotides line up with TRBD2. J lost 6 bases, V lost 4 bases, and 16 bases had no gene match. Germline V gene data show CDR1 as MDHEN and CDR2 as SYDVKM. The CDR3 totals 18 residues. CDR3: CASSSPLGSGGARDTQYF. In nucleotides, the CDR3 is TGTGCCAGCAGTTCCCCCCTAGGGAGCGGGGGGGCCCGGGATACGCAGTATTTT.

The chain couples TRBV11-3 to TRBJ2-3; 12 bases map to TRBD1. V was clipped by 5 bases and J by 5 bases; unmatched bases: 8. Per germline, CDR1 SGHNT and CDR2 YENEEA. The CDR3 loop spans 16 amino acids. CDR3 residues: CASSMGQGAEVDTQYF. CDR3 bases: TGTGCCAGCAGCATGGGACAGGGGGCAGAGGTAGATACGCAGTATTTT.

The chain employs TRBV28 and TRBJ2-5; D call uncertain. V lost 3 bases to trimming and J lost 3 bases, with 11 bases between them. Germline CDR1 and CDR2: MDHEN and SYDVKM. The CDR3 contains 14 residues. CDR3 region: CASSFEYVEETQYF. In nucleotides, the CDR3 is TGTGCCAGCAGTTTCGAGTACGTAGAAGAGACCCAGTACTTC.

This clone is medium-sized in the sample. DNA for the CDR3: TGTGCCAGCAGCTTGGTGGGGCCAGGGACCTACGAGCAGTACTTC. As protein: CASSLVGPGTYEQYF. This chain uses TRBV5-6 with TRBJ2-7, with D possibly being TRBD1 (5 bases). This CDR3 comprises 15 residues. V was shortened by 0 bases and J by 2 bases, with 12 bases between the two germline ends. Per germline, CDR1 SGHDT and CDR2 YYEEEE.

The chain uses TRBV7-9 and TRBJ1-2; D possibly corresponds to TRBD1 (6 bases). The germline V gene has CDR1 SEHNR and CDR2 FQNEAQ (reference sequence). CDR3 length: 12 amino acids. V lost 4 bases, J lost 8 bases, and 11 bases lay in between. CDR3 bases: TGTGCCAGCAGCTCGGGGGGCCTGGGCTACACCTTC. Protein sequence: CASSSGGLGYTF.

The chain links TRBV27 to TRBJ2-1, with TRBD2 matching over 11 bases. This CDR3 region has 14 residues. CDR1 is MNHEY and CDR2 is SMNVEV in the germline V gene (reference sequence). J gave up 6 bases and V 6 bases, and 4 bases lay outside the gene matches. This CDR3 is CASSRLAGSNEQFF. The DNA for the CDR3 is TGTGCCAGCAGCCGACTAGCGGGAAGCAATGAGCAGTTCTTC.

The chain joins TRBV14 to TRBJ2-3; D is uncertain. This CDR3 has 14 amino acids. Trimming cost V 3 bases and J 2 bases, with 9 bases left between them. Germline V gene data show CDR1 as SGHDN and CDR2 as FVKESK. This CDR3 reads CASSQIELTDTQYF. In nucleotides, the CDR3 is TGTGCCAGCAGCCAGATAGAGCTCACAGATACGCAGTATTTT.

The V and J genes are TRBV7-7 and TRBJ1-5; D is unresolved. From germline, CDR1 is SSHAT and CDR2 FNYEAQ (reference sequence). The CDR3 spans 14 residues. Trimming removed 5 bases at V and 2 bases at J, with 10 bases between. This chain's CDR3 is CASSTRGCNQPQHF. As DNA, the CDR3 is TGTGCCAGCAGCACGCGGGGTTGCAATCAGCCCCAGCATTTT.

The chain combines TRBV25-1 with TRBJ2-7; D is uncertain. This CDR3 has 13 amino acids. Between the trimmed V and J ends, which lost 1 base and 7 bases, there was a span of 11 bases. CDR1 MGHDK and CDR2 SYGVNS come from the germline V gene. DNA of the CDR3: TGTGCCAGCAGTGAATGGCGGTGGCGGGAGCAGTACTTC. Its translation: CASSEWRWREQYF.

This chain uses TRBV5-4 with TRBJ1-4, with D maybe TRBD1 (5 bases). The V end lost 4 bases, the J end lost 0 bases, and 10 bases lay between the germline ends. Per the germline V gene, CDR1 is SGHNT and CDR2 is YYREEE (reference sequence). The CDR3 sequence is 15 residues long. The CDR3: CASSPGLTTNEKLFF. CDR3 in DNA: TGTGCCAGCAGCCCGGGACTTACAACTAATGAAAAACTGTTTTTT.